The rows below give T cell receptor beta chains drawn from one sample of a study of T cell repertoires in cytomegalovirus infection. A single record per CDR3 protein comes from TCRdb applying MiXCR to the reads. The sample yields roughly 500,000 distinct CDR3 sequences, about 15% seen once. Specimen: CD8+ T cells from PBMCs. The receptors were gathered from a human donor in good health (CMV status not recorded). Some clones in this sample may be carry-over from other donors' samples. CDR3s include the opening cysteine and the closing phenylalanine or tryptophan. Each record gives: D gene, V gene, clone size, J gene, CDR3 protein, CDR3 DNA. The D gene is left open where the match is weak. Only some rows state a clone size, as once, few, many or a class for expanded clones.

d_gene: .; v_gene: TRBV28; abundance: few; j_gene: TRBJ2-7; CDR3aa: CASSFYRTYEQYF; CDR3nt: TGTGCCAGCAGTTTTTACCGAACCTACGAGCAGTACTTC
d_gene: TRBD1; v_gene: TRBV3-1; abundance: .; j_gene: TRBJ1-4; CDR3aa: CASSQDWTGFEKLFF; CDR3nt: TGTGCCAGCAGCCAAGATTGGACAGGGTTTGAAAAACTGTTTTTT
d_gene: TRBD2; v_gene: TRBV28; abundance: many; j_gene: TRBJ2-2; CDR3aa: CASSSFSGTNTGELFF; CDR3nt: TGTGCCAGCAGTTCCTTTAGCGGGACGAACACCGGGGAGCTGTTTTTT
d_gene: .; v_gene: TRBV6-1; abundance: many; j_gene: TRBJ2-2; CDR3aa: CASRGGQKNTGELFF; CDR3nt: TGTGCCAGCAGAGGGGGACAAAAGAACACCGGGGAGCTGTTTTTT
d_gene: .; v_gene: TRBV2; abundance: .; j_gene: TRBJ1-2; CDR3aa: CASSEFGGPHENGYTF; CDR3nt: TGTGCCAGCAGTGAATTTGGGGGCCCCCACGAGAATGGCTACACCTTC
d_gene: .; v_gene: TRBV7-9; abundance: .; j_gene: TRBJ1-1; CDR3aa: CASSLIDGAEAFF; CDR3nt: TGTGCCAGCAGCTTAATCGACGGGGCGGAAGCTTTCTTT
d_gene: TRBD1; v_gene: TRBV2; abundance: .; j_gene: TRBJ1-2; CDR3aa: CASSEPGQGFNYGYTF; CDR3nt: TGTGCCAGCAGTGAACCGGGACAGGGATTTAACTATGGCTACACCTTC
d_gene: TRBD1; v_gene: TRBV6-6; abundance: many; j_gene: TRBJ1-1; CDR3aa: CASSYGGQGGTEAFF; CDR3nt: TGTGCCAGCAGTTACGGGGGACAGGGAGGCACTGAAGCTTTCTTT
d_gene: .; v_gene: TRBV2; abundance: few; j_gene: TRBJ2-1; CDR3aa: CARAGPSNEQFF; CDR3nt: TGTGCCAGGGCGGGACCAAGCAATGAGCAGTTCTTC
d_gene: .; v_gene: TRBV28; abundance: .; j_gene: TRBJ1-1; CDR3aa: CASSLAPGRFRAFF; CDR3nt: TGTGCCAGCAGTTTAGCCCCCGGAAGGTTTCGAGCTTTCTTT
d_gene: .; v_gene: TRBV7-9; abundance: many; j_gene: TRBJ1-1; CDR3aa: CASSDQGPYTEAFF; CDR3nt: TGTGCCAGCAGCGATCAGGGGCCCTACACTGAAGCTTTCTTT
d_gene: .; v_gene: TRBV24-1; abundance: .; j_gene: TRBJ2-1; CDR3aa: CATSDREREHNEQFF; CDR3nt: TGTGCCACCAGTGATCGCGAACGGGAACACAATGAGCAGTTCTTC
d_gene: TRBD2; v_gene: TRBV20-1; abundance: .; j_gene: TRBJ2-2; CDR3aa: CSARDKGLASRISGELFF; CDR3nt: TGCAGTGCTAGAGATAAAGGACTAGCCTCTAGAATTAGCGGGGAGCTGTTTTTT
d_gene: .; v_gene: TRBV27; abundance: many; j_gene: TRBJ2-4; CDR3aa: CASSSAGVAKNIQYF; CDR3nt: TGTGCCAGCAGTTCAGCAGGGGTAGCCAAAAACATTCAGTACTTC
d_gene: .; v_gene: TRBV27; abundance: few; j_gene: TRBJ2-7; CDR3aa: CASSSNRESYEQYF; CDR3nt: TGTGCCAGCAGTTCCAACAGGGAATCCTACGAGCAGTACTTC
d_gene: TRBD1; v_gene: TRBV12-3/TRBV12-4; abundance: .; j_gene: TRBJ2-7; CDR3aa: CASSLPGQVHEQYF; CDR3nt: TGTGCCAGCAGCCTACCGGGACAGGTCCACGAGCAGTACTTC
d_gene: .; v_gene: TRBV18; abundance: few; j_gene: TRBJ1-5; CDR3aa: CASSPSKGGRVNQPQHF; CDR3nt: TGTGCCAGCTCACCATCCAAAGGAGGGAGGGTCAATCAGCCCCAGCATTTT
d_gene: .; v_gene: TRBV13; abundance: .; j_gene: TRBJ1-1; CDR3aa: CASSPPPRQLGAEAFF; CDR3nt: TGTGCCAGCAGCCCCCCCCCCAGGCAGCTGGGGGCTGAAGCTTTCTTT
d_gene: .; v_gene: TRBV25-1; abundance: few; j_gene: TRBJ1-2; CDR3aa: CASSGGLLGGYTF; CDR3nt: TGTGCCAGCAGCGGGGGTTTGTTGGGGGGCTACACCTTC
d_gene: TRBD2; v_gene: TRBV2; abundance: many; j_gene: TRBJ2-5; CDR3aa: CARTGTSGTEQETQYF; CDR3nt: TGTGCCAGGACCGGGACTAGCGGCACAGAACAAGAGACCCAGTACTTC
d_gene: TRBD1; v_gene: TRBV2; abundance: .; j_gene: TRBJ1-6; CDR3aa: CASSHGQGYNNSPLHF; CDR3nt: TGTGCCAGCAGTCACGGACAGGGGTACAATAATTCACCCCTCCACTTT
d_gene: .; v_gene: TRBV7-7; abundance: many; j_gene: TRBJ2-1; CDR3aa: CASSLADGTSYNEQFF; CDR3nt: TGTGCCAGCAGCTTAGCGGATGGGACCTCCTACAATGAGCAGTTCTTC
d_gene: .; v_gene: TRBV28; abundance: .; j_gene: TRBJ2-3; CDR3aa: CASSLSSTDMQYF; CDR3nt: TGTGCCAGCAGCCTTAGTAGCACAGATATGCAGTATTTT
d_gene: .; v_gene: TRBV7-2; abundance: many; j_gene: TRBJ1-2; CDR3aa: CASSLVHLTYGYTF; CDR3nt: TGTGCCAGCAGCTTAGTCCACCTAACCTATGGCTACACCTTC
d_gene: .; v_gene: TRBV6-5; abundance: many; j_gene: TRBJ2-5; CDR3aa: CASSYAKGSQETQYF; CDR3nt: TGTGCCAGCAGTTACGCCAAGGGCAGCCAAGAGACCCAGTACTTC
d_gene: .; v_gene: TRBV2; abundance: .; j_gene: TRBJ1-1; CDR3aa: CASSDVLNTEAFF; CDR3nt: TGTGCCAGCAGTGACGTTTTGAACACTGAAGCTTTCTTT
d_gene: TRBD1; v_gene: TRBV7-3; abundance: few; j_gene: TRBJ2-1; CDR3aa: CASSLGGIPRGRGEQFF; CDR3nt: TGTGCCAGCAGCTTAGGGGGGATACCCAGGGGGCGCGGTGAGCAGTTCTTC
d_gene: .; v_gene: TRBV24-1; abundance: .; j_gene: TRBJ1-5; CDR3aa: CATSDLGQPQHF; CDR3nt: TGTGCCACCAGTGATTTGGGTCAGCCCCAGCATTTT
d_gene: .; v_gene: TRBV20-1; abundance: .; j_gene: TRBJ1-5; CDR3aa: CSASLRTGSPKLHSNQPQHF; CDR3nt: TGCAGTGCTAGCTTGCGGACCGGCTCACCAAAGCTGCATAGCAATCAGCCCCAGCATTTT
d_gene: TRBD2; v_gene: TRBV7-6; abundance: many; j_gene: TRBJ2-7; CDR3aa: CASSLETSGAYEQYF; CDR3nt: TGTGCCAGCAGCTTAGAAACTAGCGGGGCCTACGAGCAGTACTTC
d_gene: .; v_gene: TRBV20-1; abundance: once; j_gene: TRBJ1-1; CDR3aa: CSARVFFGQRNEAFF; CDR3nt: TGCAGTGCTAGAGTATTTTTCGGACAGCGAAATGAAGCTTTCTTT
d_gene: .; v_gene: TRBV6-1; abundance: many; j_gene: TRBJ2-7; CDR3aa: CASSATGGMDDEQYF; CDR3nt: TGTGCCAGCAGCGCCACTGGCGGGATGGACGACGAGCAGTACTTC
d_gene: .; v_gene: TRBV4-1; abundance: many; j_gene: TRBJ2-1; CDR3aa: CASSPQDGWNEQFF; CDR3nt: TGCGCCAGCAGCCCTCAGGATGGATGGAATGAGCAGTTCTTC
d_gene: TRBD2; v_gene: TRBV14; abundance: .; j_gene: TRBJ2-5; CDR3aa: CASSRGAGGSTQYF; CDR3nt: TGTGCCAGCAGCCGGGGAGCGGGGGGAAGTACCCAGTACTTC
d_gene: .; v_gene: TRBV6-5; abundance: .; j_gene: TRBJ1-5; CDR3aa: CASSPRGARSNQPQHF; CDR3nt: TGTGCCAGCAGCCCACGGGGGGCGAGGAGCAATCAGCCCCAGCATTTT
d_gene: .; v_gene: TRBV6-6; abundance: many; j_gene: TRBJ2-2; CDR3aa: CASSLNPDTGELFF; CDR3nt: TGTGCCAGCAGCCTCAATCCAGACACCGGGGAGCTGTTTTTT
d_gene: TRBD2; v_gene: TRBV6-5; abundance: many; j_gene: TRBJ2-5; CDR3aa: CASSYYSGGAGETQYF; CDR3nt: TGTGCCAGCAGTTACTATAGCGGGGGGGCCGGGGAGACCCAGTACTTC
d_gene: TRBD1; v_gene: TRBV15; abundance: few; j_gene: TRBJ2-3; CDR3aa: CATSVQGVGGTDTQYF; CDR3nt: TGTGCCACCAGCGTTCAGGGGGTTGGGGGCACAGATACGCAGTATTTT
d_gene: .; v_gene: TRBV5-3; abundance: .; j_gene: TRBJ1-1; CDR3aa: CASSLIQEGGTEAFF; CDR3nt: TGTGCCAGCAGCCTAATCCAGGAGGGGGGCACTGAAGCTTTCTTT
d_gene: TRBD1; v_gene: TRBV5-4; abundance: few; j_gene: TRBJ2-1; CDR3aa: CASSLGQGARSEQFF; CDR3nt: TGTGCCAGCAGCTTGGGACAGGGGGCGCGTAGTGAGCAGTTCTTC
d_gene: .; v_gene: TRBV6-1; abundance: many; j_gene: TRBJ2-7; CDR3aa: CASSYGDEQYF; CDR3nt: TGTGCCAGCAGTTACGGGGACGAGCAGTACTTC
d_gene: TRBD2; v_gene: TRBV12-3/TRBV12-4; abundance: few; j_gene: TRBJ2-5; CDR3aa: CASSDYSSGAQETQYF; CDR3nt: TGTGCCAGCAGTGACTACAGTAGCGGGGCACAAGAGACCCAGTACTTC
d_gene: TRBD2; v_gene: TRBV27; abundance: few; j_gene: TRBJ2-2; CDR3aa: CASSSEQRGFNTGELFF; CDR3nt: TGTGCCAGCAGTTCAGAACAGCGGGGGTTCAACACCGGGGAGCTGTTTTTT
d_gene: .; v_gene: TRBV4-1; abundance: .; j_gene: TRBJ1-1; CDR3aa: CASSQDPGSSTEAFF; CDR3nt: TGCGCCAGCAGCCAAGACCCGGGATCGAGCACTGAAGCTTTCTTT
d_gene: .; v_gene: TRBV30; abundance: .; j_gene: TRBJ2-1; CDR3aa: CAWSRAGMDEQFF; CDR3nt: TGTGCCTGGAGCCGAGCGGGTATGGATGAGCAGTTCTTC
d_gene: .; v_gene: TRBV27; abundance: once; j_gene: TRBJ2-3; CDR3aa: CASSLTSGTEQYF; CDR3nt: TGTGCCAGCAGTTTAACCTCCGGGACCGAGCAGTATTTT
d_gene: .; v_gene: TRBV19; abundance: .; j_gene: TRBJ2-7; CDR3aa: CASSGDFSGEQYF; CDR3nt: TGTGCCAGTAGTGGGGACTTTTCGGGGGAGCAGTACTTC
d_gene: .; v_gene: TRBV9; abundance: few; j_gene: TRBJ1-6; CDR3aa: CASSVSGNYNSPLHF; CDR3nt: TGTGCCAGCAGCGTTTCGGGGAATTATAATTCACCCCTCCACTTT
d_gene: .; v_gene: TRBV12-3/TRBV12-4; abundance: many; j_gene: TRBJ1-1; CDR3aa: CASSYSGAGTEAFF; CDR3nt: TGTGCCAGCAGTTACTCAGGGGCGGGAACTGAAGCTTTCTTT
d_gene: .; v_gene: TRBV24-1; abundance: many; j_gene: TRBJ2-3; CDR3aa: CATSAYIGRKDTQYF; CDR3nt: TGTGCCACCAGTGCCTATATTGGACGCAAAGATACGCAGTATTTT
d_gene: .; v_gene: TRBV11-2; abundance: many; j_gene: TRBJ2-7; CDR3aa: CASSVQGPEQYF; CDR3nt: TGTGCCAGCAGCGTACAGGGTCCCGAGCAGTACTTC
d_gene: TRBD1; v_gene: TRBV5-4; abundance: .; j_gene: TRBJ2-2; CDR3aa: CATLTPGQGAGGTGELFF; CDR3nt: TGTGCCACCCTAACTCCGGGACAGGGGGCTGGGGGCACCGGGGAGCTGTTTTTT